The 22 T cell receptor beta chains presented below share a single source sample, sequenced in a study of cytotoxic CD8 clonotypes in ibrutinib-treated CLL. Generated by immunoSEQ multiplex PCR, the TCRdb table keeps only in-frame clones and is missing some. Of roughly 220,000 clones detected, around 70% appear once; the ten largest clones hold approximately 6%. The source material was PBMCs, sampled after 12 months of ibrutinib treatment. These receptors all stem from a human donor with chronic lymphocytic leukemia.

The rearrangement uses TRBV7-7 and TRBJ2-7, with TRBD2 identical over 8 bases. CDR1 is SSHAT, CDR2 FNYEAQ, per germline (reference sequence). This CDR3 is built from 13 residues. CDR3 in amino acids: CVTGGRSSYEQYF. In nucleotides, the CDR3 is TGTGTCACTGGCGGGAGGAGCTCCTACGAGCAGTACTTC. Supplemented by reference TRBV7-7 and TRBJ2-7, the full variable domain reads GAGVSQSPRYKVTKRGQDVTLRCDPISSHATLYWYQQALGQGPEFLTYFNYEAQPDKSGLPSDRFSAERPEGSISTLTIQRTEQRDSAMYRCVTGGRSSYEQYFGPGTRLTVT.

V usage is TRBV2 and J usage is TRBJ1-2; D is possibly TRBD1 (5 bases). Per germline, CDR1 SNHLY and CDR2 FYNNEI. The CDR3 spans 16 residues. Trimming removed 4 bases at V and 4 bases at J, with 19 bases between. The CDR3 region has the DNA TGTGCCAGCAGTGCGACCCGGGGGAATTTTGTCTATGGCTACACCTTC. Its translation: CASSATRGNFVYGYTF.

Here the CDR3 reads CASSRNRGPGPGYKETQYF. For the CDR3, the DNA is TGTGCCAGCAGCCGAAACAGGGGCCCGGGGCCGGGGTATAAAGAGACCCAGTACTTC. The chain employs TRBV11-2 and TRBJ2-5; 7 positions match TRBD1. CDR3 size: 19 residues. Germline trimming cut 5 bases from V and 3 bases from J; bases unmatched to any gene: 21. The germline gives CDR1 SGHAT, CDR2 FQNNGV.

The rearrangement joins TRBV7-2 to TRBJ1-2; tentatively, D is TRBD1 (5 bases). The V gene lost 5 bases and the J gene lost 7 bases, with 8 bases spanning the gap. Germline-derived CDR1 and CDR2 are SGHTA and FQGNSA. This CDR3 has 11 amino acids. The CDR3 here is CASSPRVGYTF. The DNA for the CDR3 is TGTGCCAGCAGCCCCAGGGTTGGCTACACCTTC.

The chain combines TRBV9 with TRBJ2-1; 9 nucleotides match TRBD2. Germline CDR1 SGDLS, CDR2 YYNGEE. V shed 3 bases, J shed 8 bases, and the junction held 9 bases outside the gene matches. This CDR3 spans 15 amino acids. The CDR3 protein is CASSGGTSPGDEQFF. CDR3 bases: TGTGCCAGCAGCGGAGGGACTAGCCCGGGAGATGAGCAGTTCTTC.

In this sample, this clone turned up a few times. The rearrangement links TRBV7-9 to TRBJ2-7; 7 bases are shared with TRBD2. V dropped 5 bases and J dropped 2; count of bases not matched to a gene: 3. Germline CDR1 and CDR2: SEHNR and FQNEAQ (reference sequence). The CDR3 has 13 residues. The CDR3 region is CASSRGLAYEQYF. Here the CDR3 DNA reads TGTGCCAGCAGCCGAGGACTAGCCTACGAGCAGTACTTC.

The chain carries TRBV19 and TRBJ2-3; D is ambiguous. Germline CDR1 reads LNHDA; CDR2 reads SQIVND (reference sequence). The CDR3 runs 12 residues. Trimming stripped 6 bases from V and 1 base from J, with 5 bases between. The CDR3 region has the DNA TGTGCCAGTAGGGACCGCACAGATACGCAGTATTTT. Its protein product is CASRDRTDTQYF.

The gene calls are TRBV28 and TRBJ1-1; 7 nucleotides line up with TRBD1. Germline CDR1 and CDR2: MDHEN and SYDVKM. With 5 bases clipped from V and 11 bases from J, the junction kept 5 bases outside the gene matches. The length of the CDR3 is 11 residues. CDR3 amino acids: CASSDRERAFF. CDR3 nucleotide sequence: TGTGCCAGCAGTGACAGGGAAAGGGCTTTCTTT.

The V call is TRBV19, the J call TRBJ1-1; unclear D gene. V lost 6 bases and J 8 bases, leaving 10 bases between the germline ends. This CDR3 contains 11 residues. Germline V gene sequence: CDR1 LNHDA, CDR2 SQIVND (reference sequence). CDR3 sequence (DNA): TGTGCCAGTAGCCTTACAGAAGAAGCTTTCTTT. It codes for CASSLTEEAFF.

CDR3 amino acids: CAWKPKGARDEKLFF. The CDR3 DNA follows: TGTGCCTGGAAACCCAAGGGGGCGCGAGATGAAAAACTGTTTTTT. The gene calls are TRBV30 and TRBJ1-4; 7 bases are a match to TRBD1. The length of the CDR3 is 15 residues. V trimming: 4 bases; J trimming: 6 bases; junction bases outside the gene matches: 11. Germline V lookup: CDR1 GTSNPN, CDR2 SVGIG (reference sequence).

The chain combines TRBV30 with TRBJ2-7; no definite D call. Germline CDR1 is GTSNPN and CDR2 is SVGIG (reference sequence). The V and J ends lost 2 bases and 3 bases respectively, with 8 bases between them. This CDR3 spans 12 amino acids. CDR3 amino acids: CAWSRSYYEQYF. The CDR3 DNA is TGTGCCTGGAGTAGGAGTTACTACGAGCAGTACTTC.

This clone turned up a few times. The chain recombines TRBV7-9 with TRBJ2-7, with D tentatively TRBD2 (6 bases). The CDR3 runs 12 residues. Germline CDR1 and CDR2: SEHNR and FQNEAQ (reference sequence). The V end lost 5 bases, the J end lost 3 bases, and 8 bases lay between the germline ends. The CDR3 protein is CASSLDYYEQYF. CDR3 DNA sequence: TGTGCCAGCAGCCTGGACTACTACGAGCAGTACTTC.

In DNA, the CDR3 is TGTGCCAGCAGGAGGGGAACATTGACAGCCACTAATGAAAAACTGTTTTTT. Its protein is CASRRGTLTATNEKLFF. V and J are TRBV28 and TRBJ1-4, with D perhaps matching TRBD1 (5 bases). This CDR3 has 17 residues. Trimming left V 6 bases short and J 2 bases short, with 19 bases between. Germline lookup yields CDR1 MDHEN and CDR2 SYDVKM.

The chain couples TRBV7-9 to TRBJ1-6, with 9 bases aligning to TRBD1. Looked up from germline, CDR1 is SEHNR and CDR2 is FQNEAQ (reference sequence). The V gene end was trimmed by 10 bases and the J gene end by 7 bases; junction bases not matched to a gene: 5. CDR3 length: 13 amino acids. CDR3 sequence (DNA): TGTGCCACCTCCGGGACAGGGAATTCACCCCTCCACTTT. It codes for CATSGTGNSPLHF.

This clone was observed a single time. In DNA form, the CDR3 reads TGTGCCAGCAGCCCCCTTGGGGGGTTAAGCAAAAACATTCAGTACTTC. Translated, it gives CASSPLGGLSKNIQYF. The V call is TRBV14, the J call TRBJ2-4; D perhaps matches TRBD2 (6 bases). The CDR3 is 16 amino acids. Germline V CDR1 and CDR2: SGHDN, FVKESK. Deletions cut 4 bases from V and 3 bases from J, with 16 bases between.

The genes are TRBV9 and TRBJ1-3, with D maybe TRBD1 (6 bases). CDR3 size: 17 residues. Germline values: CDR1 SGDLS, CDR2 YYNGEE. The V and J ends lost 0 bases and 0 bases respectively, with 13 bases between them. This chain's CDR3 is CASSVGAGAFSGNTIYF. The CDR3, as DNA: TGTGCCAGCAGCGTAGGGGCAGGGGCCTTCTCTGGAAACACCATATATTTT.

The CDR3 region is CASSLEGQRETQYF. CDR3 nucleotide sequence: TGCGCCAGCAGCTTGGAAGGGCAAAGAGAGACCCAGTACTTC. The J gene is TRBJ2-5, the V gene TRBV5-1; the D is unclear. The CDR3 consists of 14 residues. V was shortened by 0 bases and J by 4 bases, with 10 bases between the two germline ends. The germline V gene encodes CDR1 SGHRS and CDR2 YFSETQ.

This CDR3 is CASSAGTSGQETQYF. The CDR3 region has the DNA TGCGCCAGCAGCGCTGGGACTAGCGGCCAAGAGACCCAGTACTTC. This chain connects TRBV5-1 to TRBJ2-5; TRBD2 matches 11 bases. Germline-derived CDR1 and CDR2 are SGHRS and YFSETQ. The V gene end was trimmed by 4 bases and the J gene end by 1 base; junction bases not matched to a gene: 3. CDR3 length: 15 residues.

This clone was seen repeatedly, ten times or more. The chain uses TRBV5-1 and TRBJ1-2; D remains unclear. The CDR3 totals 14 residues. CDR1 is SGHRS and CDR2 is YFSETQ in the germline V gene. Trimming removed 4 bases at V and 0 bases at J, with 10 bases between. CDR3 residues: CASSTGSTNYGYTF. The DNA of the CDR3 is TGCGCCAGCAGCACGGGGAGCACTAACTATGGCTACACCTTC.

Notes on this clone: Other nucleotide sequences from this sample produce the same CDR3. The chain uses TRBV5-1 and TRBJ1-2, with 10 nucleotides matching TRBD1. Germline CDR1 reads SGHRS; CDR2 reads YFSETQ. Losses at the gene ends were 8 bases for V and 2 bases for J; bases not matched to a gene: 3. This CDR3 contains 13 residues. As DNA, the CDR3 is TGCGCCAGTCGGACAGGGGGGAACTATGGCTACACCTTC. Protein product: CASRTGGNYGYTF.

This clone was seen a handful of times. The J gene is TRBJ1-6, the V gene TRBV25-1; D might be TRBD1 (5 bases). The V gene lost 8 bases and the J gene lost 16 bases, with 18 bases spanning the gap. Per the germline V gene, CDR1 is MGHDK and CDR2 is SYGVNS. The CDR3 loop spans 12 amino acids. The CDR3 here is CASSRIGRALHF. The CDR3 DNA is TGTGCCAGCTCCAGAATCGGCAGGGCGCTCCACTTT.

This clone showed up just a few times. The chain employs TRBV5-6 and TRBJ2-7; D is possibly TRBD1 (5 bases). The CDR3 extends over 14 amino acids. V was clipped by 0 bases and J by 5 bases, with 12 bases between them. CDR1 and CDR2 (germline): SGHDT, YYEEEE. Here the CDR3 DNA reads TGTGCCAGCAGCTTGGTGGGCAGGGTGGACGAGCAGTACTTC. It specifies CASSLVGRVDEQYF.